Listed below are T cell receptor beta chains from one sample, sequenced in a study of identical twins. TCRdb used MiXCR to reprocess the 5' RACE reads, holding one entry per CDR3 protein. The data hold over 600,000 distinct CDR3 sequences, with around 20% observed a single time. This sample was shared with a second study, whose subject was T cells expressing NK-cell markers.

Sequenced input: PBMCs. All receptors come from a young woman in good health. Each CDR3 is given without its conserved first and last residue. Fields, in order: CDR3 protein, V gene, J gene, D gene. A D gene is named only where the DNA matches it firmly.

SVAVLGTGANVLT	TRBV29-1	TRBJ2-6	.
ASSVGPGQYEQY	TRBV9	TRBJ2-7	.
ASSLRAQAAETQY	TRBV12-3/TRBV12-4	TRBJ2-5	.
ASSKDGDGTNVLT	TRBV21-1	TRBJ2-6	.
SARQGAYGYT	TRBV29-1	TRBJ1-2	TRBD1
ASSQGVAERNEQY	TRBV4-3	TRBJ2-7	.
ASSQDGGREQY	TRBV4-2	TRBJ2-7	.
ASTLRGRGNEKLF	TRBV12-3/TRBV12-4	TRBJ1-4	TRBD1
SVDGLREGGYT	TRBV29-1	TRBJ1-2	.
ATSRVTRGAGELF	TRBV15	TRBJ2-2	.
ASSQVPGPKNIQY	TRBV4-3	TRBJ2-4	.
SATRRPGYEQY	TRBV20-1	TRBJ2-7	.
ASSLGRLAPPYEQY	TRBV7-6	TRBJ2-7	TRBD2
SAHPGGLNTEAF	TRBV20-1	TRBJ1-1	.
ASSRQQNNSPLH	TRBV7-2	TRBJ1-6	.
ASGLDRMNTEAF	TRBV12-3/TRBV12-4	TRBJ1-1	TRBD1
ASSPLTAVYEQY	TRBV3-1	TRBJ2-7	.
SARETGGNSPLH	TRBV20-1	TRBJ1-6	TRBD1
ASSKFAGQPQH	TRBV7-8	TRBJ1-5	.
SALASRNTGELF	TRBV20-1	TRBJ2-2	.
ASEDRDEVDTQY	TRBV12-3/TRBV12-4	TRBJ2-3	TRBD1
ASSPDGRAGANVLT	TRBV5-1	TRBJ2-6	.
ASSEQGVGNTIY	TRBV25-1	TRBJ1-3	TRBD1
SADRANTEAF	TRBV20-1	TRBJ1-1	TRBD1
SVDRGSGANVLT	TRBV29-1	TRBJ2-6	.
ASSRDATSYEQY	TRBV5-1	TRBJ2-7	.
ASSLREGYEQF	TRBV12-3/TRBV12-4	TRBJ2-1	TRBD2